This T cell receptor (beta chain) was observed in a study of PD-1 blockade in mismatch repair-deficient tumors. Study-wide background: All were previously treated, progressing patients with 11 to 13 mismatch repair-deficient cancer types.

This clone was seen just once. Its matching antigen is unknown. This CDR3 spans 13 amino acids. Trimming removed 1 base at V and 0 bases at J, with 5 bases between. In germline, CDR1 is SGDLS, CDR2 YYNGEE. Profiled with immunoSEQ multiplex PCR; TCRdb holds only in-frame clones, not every one. The sample lists roughly 120,000 clones; 88% were seen once. Overall study findings and caveats: Rapid post-treatment expansion, then contraction, generally preceding radiologic response, marked tumor-resident clones.

All patients were mismatch repair deficient, assessed by either PCR or immunohistochemistry. TCRs were sequenced from a few patients responding to pembrolizumab. The V call is TRBV9, the J call TRBJ2-7; D unclear. This clonotype originated in an adult with mismatch repair-deficient cancer. This sample comprised peripheral blood, obtained 72 weeks after starting pembrolizumab. In DNA, the CDR3 is TGTGCCAGCAGCGTATCCCCCTCCTACGAGCAGTACTTC. Amino acid sequence: CASSVSPSYEQYF. Using reference TRBV9 and TRBJ2-7 for the parts outside the CDR3, the full variable domain is DSGVTQTPKHLITATGQRVTLRCSPRSGDLSVYWYQQSLDQGLQFLIQYYNGEERAKGNILERFSAQQFPDLHSELNLSSLELGDSALYFCASSVSPSYEQYFGPGTRLTVT.